This T cell receptor beta chain was retrieved from a study of spatial heterogeneity in lung cancer. Study summary: Every unique TCR and UMI combination, on average, appeared more than ten times in raw reads.

Every TCR cDNA molecule carried a tag that served as a unique molecular identifier. TCRdb re-called the 5' RACE reads with MiXCR, one entry per CDR3 protein. The sample has about 14,000 distinct CDR3 sequences; about 9.5% are singletons. The V gene lost 7 bases and the J gene lost 0 bases, with 8 bases spanning the gap. Germline assignment: CDR1 MDHEN and CDR2 SYDVKM. The CDR3 spans 13 residues. Whole-study findings and limits: Whereas they appeared in blood less at follow-up, ubiquitous expanded tumor TCRs appeared there more at resection.

This clonotype was seen repeatedly, ten times or more. Its specificity is unknown. Described time point: sample taken at primary tumor resection. Whole RNA was taken from tumor, nontumor lung or frozen PBMC; it was then sequenced unsorted. The donor group consisted of 55 to 85 patients who had untreated, early-stage non-small cell lung cancer. This TCR was sampled from a male donor with early-stage non-small cell lung cancer. The sample here was PBMCs, taken at surgery. The chain has TRBV28 and TRBJ2-3, with D uncertain. The CDR3 here is CASTEDSTDTQYF. CDR3 nucleotide sequence: TGTGCCAGCACTGAGGATAGCACAGATACGCAGTATTTT.